This T cell receptor beta chain was identified in a study of response to subunit inactivated influenza vaccine (dated by TCRdb to 2017 to 2018). At the level of the whole study: Deep quantitative profiling of the T cell receptor repertoire was used in the study to follow responses to a trivalent subunit inactivated influenza vaccine.

Libraries were built with RT-PCR. TCRdb shows the sequencer as Illumina HiSeq 2500. TCRdb reworked the public reads: Q25 trimming with fastp, MiXCR clone assembly, productive beta chains retained. Each record represents a unique CDR3 protein, reported with the most common genes and DNA among its rows. The sample contains 150,000 to 200,000 distinct CDR3 sequences, over 9.5% of them found a single time. 25% to 30% of the sample is taken by the ten largest. The full study reports these points: It was suggested by the authors that each seasonal influenza vaccination may recruit only a limited number of new T cells.

The V and J ends are trimmed by 4 bases and 7 bases, leaving 11 bases between them. The CDR3 starts with the cysteine, ends with the phenylalanine, and has 12 residues. Only the CDR3 DNA stays, 36 bases, in frame from base 1. The germline V gene encodes CDR1 WSHSY and CDR2 SAAADI. This clonotype was observed a few times. The antigen it recognizes is unknown. Base-call qualities are not available, and no considerably larger clone is one nucleotide away. This same sample was also part of a study on T cells expressing NK-cell markers. The second study reports: 5'RACE template switching, by which a universal primer site and unique molecular identifiers were added, was used to make TCR beta cDNA libraries. Three sorted T-cell subsets (CD3+CD56+NKG2C+, CD3+CD56+NKG2C- and CD3+CD56-NKG2C+) from fewer than 10 donors had their TCR beta-chain repertoires profiled. Seven of the eight sequenced donors were HCMV-seropositive and one was HCMV-seronegative. In several experiments an anti-gammadeltaTCR antibody was added to restrict sorting to alphabetaTCR-expressing T cells. For five or six donors, the dominant CD3+CD56+NKG2C+ clonotypes were among the top 10 CD8+ clonotypes and accounted for about 1.0-7.5% of CD8+ T cells. Those dominant clonotypes were again the most abundant among CD3+CD56-NKG2C+ cells in four donors, at about 25-60.1%. Whether the expanded NKG2C-expressing T cell clones were specific for HCMV antigens remained unclear. All eight donors whose samples were sequenced were randomly selected healthy volunteers, three of them men and five women. A commercial ELISA kit detecting HCMV-specific IgG in serum was used to determine HCMV serostatus. Peripheral blood mononuclear cells were isolated from blood by Ficoll density gradient centrifugation. Magnetic immunoseparation with Miltenyi isolation kits was used to isolate CD4+ and CD8+ T cells from PBMC. cDNA synthesis was primed from the TCR beta constant segment, followed by two successive PCR amplification steps. The libraries were sequenced on Illumina HiSeq 2000/2500, MiSeq or NextSeq, producing 2 x 150 bp reads. MIGEC was used to demultiplex reads and group the reads by UMI, and MiTCR was used to assemble and quantify clonotypes. To exclude erroneous sequences, only TCR cDNA sequences supported by at least two reads were retained. The tcR package was used for downstream repertoire analysis, and clonotypes were matched across fractions by CDR3 nucleotide sequence plus V segment. VDJmatch was used to annotate antigen specificity against VDJdb, with one amino acid substitution in CDR3 permitted.

The sequence joins TRBV10-2 to TRBJ2-7; the D gene lacks a confident call. This TCR derives from a man over 45 who received an inactivated influenza vaccine. Donor details come from another sample of the same person, matched by shared clones. The sequences come from CD8+ T cells sorted from PBMCs, collected roughly 12 days after vaccination. The nucleotides are TGCGCCAGCAGTGTTTATACGGAGGAGCAGTACTTC. Translated, this gives CASSVYTEEQYF.